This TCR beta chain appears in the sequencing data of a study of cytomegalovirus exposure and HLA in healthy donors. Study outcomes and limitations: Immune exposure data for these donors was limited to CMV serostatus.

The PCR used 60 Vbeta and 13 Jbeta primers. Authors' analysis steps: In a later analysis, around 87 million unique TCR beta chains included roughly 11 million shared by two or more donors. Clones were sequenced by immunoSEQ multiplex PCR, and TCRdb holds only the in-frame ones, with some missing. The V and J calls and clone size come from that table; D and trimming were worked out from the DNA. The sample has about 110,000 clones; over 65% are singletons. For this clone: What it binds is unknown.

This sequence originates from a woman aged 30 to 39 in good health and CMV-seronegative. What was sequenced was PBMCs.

This chain's CDR3 is CASSYGLNQPQHF. CDR3 bases: TGTGCCAGCAGTTACGGCCTGAATCAGCCCCAGCATTTT. The chain carries TRBV6-5 and TRBJ1-5; no clear D. The CDR3 loop spans 13 amino acids. V lost 2 bases and J 4 bases, leaving 6 bases between the germline ends. Germline CDR1 reads MNHEY; CDR2 reads SVGAGI.